One sample yielded the 11 T cell receptor beta chains listed below, sequenced in a study of T cell responses to AZD1222 COVID-19 vaccine. Sequencing was performed with immunoSEQ multiplex PCR; in TCRdb, only in-frame clones are kept and a portion is missing. Seen here are 140,000 or so clones, 89% observed once, and the top ten hold over 3.5%. Sequenced material: peripheral blood, taken on day 0 of AZD1222 vaccination. These receptor sequences come from an adult in good health.

CDR3 nucleotide sequence: TGTGCCTGGAGGGGCTACCCAGAAAAACTGTTTTTT. Translated: CAWRGYPEKLFF. This chain uses TRBV30 with TRBJ1-4; no clear D gene. The V gene lost 3 bases and the J gene lost 8 bases, with 10 bases spanning the gap. Germline values: CDR1 GTSNPN, CDR2 SVGIG (reference sequence). CDR3 length equals 12 residues.

The chain links TRBV2 to TRBJ1-4; TRBD1 agrees at 7 bases. CDR1 and CDR2 from the germline V gene are SNHLY and FYNNEI. V lost 6 bases and J lost 5; bases outside the gene matches: 3. CDR3 length equals 13 residues. CDR3 DNA sequence: TGTGCCAGCAGCCGGGACAGAAATGAAAAACTGTTTTTT. Translated, it gives CASSRDRNEKLFF.

V is TRBV10-2 and J is TRBJ1-4; TRBD1 agrees at 7 bases. Germline-derived CDR1 and CDR2 are WSHSY and SAAADI. The CDR3 contains 16 residues. Trimming cost V 4 bases and J 2 bases; bases outside gene matches: 7. Here the CDR3 reads CASSAGRGTTNEKLFF. CDR3 nucleotides: TGCGCCAGCAGTGCAGGCAGGGGGACCACTAATGAAAAACTGTTTTTT.

The J gene is TRBJ2-7, the V gene TRBV9; 9 bases map to TRBD2. CDR1 is SGDLS and CDR2 is YYNGEE in the germline V gene. V lost 0 bases to trimming and J lost 3 bases; unmatched junction nucleotides: 4. The CDR3 runs 15 residues. CDR3 DNA sequence: TGTGCCAGCAGCGTAGAAGTAGCGGGAGTCTACGAGCAGTACTTC. Encoded protein: CASSVEVAGVYEQYF.

The chain combines TRBV5-1 with TRBJ1-2; unclear D gene. The germline V gene encodes CDR1 SGHRS and CDR2 YFSETQ. The CDR3 is 14 amino acids. With 5 bases removed from V and 5 bases from J, the gap between germline ends came to 16 bases. The CDR3 DNA reads as TGCGCCAGCAGGGACGGATACCGCGCTTATGGCTACACCTTC. Its translation: CASRDGYRAYGYTF.

This chain joins TRBV3-1 (or the pseudogene TRBV3-2) and TRBJ1-1, with D tentatively TRBD1 (5 bases). The CDR3 has 13 amino acids. The ends were cut back, 0 bases at V and 7 bases at J, with 9 bases in the middle. CDR1 LGHDT and CDR2 YNNKEL come from the germline V gene (reference sequence). CDR3 amino acids: CASSQEVRDEAFF. CDR3 bases: TGTGCCAGCAGCCAAGAAGTCAGGGATGAAGCTTTCTTT.

The sample holds one count of this clone. The V gene is TRBV27, the J gene TRBJ2-5; D is ambiguous. The CDR3 runs to 14 residues. V was trimmed by 7 bases and J by 3 bases, leaving 15 bases between them. Germline V gene lookup returns CDR1 MNHEY and CDR2 SMNVEV (reference sequence). In nucleotides, the CDR3 is TGTGCCAGCAAAACTTCCCAAGCCAAAGAGACCCAGTACTTC. Translation: CASKTSQAKETQYF.

The rearrangement uses TRBV3-1 (or the pseudogene TRBV3-2) and TRBJ1-5; D gene unclear. The CDR3 spans 15 residues. Trimming pared 1 base from V and 3 bases from J, leaving 10 bases between. Germline V CDR1 and CDR2: LGHDT, YNNKEL (reference sequence). CDR3 DNA sequence: TGTGCCAGCAGCCAAGGACGAGGGTCCAATCAGCCCCAGCATTTT. It translates to CASSQGRGSNQPQHF.

The V and J genes are TRBV7-2 and TRBJ1-4; D gene ambiguous. Deletions cut 2 bases from V and 10 bases from J, with 17 bases between. CDR3 length equals 15 residues. CDR1 is SGHTA and CDR2 is FQGNSA in the germline V gene. This CDR3 reads CASSLSPPGVGKLFF. CDR3 nucleotide sequence: TGTGCCAGCAGCTTATCCCCCCCGGGCGTGGGAAAACTGTTTTTT. Filled out from reference TRBV7-2 and TRBJ1-4, the complete variable domain reads GAGVSQSPSNKVTEKGKDVELRCDPISGHTALYWYRQSLGQGLEFLIYFQGNSAPDKSGLPSDRFSAERTGGSVSTLTIQRTQQEDSAVYLCASSLSPPGVGKLFFGSGTQLSVL.

The chain carries TRBV28 and TRBJ1-2, with TRBD1 matching over 7 bases. The CDR3 is 15 residues long. Germline CDR1 MDHEN, CDR2 SYDVKM. V lost 4 bases, J lost 4 bases, and 9 bases stayed unmatched. The chain's CDR3 is CASSSSPEGAYGYTF. The CDR3 DNA reads as TGTGCCAGCAGTTCGTCCCCGGAGGGGGCCTATGGCTACACCTTC.

The rearrangement uses TRBV3-1 (or the pseudogene TRBV3-2) and TRBJ1-2, with D possibly being TRBD1 (5 bases). Germline V gene sequence: CDR1 LGHDT, CDR2 YNNKEL (reference sequence). The CDR3 runs 14 residues. V lost 3 bases to trimming and J lost 8 bases, with 16 bases between them. The CDR3 protein is CASSQGRVMKGYTF. The CDR3, as DNA: TGTGCCAGCAGCCAGGGCAGGGTTATGAAAGGCTACACCTTC.